The text below deals with one T cell receptor (beta chain). Trimming shortened V by 2 bases and J by 2 bases, and 11 bases separated the two germline ends. CDR3 length: 15 residues. Per germline, CDR1 SGHVS and CDR2 FQNEAQ. This sample was included in a study of T-cell memory formation after mild COVID-19. TCRdb re-analysed the 5' RACE reads in MiXCR, keeping a single row per CDR3 protein. There are 400,000 to 500,000 distinct CDR3 sequences in the sample; roughly 20% occur only once, and approximately 8.4% lies in the top ten. This chain joins TRBV7-8 and TRBJ2-3; maybe TRBD2 (6 bases). Material: PBMCs or a T cell subset sorted from them (not recorded which). The TCR sequence derives from an adult woman who had mild COVID-19 (a few samples of this study predate the infection). Cell type and time point are not known. CDR3 nucleotide sequence: TGTGCCAGCAGCTTAAGGACTATCTACACAGATACGCAGTATTTT. Protein product: CASSLRTIYTDTQYF.